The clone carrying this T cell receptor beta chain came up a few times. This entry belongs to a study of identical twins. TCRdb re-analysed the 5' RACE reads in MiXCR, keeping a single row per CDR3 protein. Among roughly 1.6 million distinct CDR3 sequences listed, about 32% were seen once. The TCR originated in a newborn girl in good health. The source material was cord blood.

The CDR3 nucleotides read TGCGCCAGCAGACCTAGAGCCTACAATGAGCAGTTCTTC. Encoded protein: CASRPRAYNEQFF. The chain is built from TRBV5-1 and TRBJ2-1; unclear D gene. The CDR3 spans 13 residues. Per the germline V gene, CDR1 is SGHRS and CDR2 is YFSETQ. V gave up 5 bases and J gave up 2 bases, with 8 bases separating them.